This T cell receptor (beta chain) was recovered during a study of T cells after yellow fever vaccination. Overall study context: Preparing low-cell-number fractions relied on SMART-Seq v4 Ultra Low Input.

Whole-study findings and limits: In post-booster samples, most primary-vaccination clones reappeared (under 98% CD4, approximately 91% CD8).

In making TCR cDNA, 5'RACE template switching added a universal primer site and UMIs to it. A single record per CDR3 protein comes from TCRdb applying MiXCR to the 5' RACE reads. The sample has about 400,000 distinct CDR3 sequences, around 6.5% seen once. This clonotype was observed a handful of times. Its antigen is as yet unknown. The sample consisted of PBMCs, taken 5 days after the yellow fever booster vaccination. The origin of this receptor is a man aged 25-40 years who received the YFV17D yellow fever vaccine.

The CDR3 loop reads CSALGWGAKEGQGGAGQFF. The CDR3 nucleotides are TGCAGTGCCCTAGGGTGGGGGGCCAAGGAGGGTCAAGGAGGAGCGGGGCAGTTCTTC. The rearrangement links TRBV20-1 to TRBJ2-1; D may match TRBD1 or TRBD2 (6 bases each). Germline V gives CDR1 DFQATT, CDR2 SNEGSKA (reference sequence). This CDR3 region has 19 residues. V was cut by 6 bases and J by 12 bases, with 39 bases left in between.